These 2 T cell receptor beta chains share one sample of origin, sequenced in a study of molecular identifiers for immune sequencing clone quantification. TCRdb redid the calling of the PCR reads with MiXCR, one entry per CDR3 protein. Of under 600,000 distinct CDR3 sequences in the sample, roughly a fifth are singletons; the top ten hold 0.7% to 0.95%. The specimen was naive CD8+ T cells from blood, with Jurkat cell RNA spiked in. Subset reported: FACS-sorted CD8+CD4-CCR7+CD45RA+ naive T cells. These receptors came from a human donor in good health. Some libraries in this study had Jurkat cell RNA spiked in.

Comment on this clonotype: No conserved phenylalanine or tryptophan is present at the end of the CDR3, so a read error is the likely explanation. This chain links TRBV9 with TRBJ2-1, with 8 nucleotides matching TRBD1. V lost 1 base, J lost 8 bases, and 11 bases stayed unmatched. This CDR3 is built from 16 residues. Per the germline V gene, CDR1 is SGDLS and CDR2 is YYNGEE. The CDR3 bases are TGTGCCAGCAGCGTAAGTTCCCAGGGGGCTAGGGATGAGCAGTTCCTC. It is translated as CASSVSSQGARDEQFL.

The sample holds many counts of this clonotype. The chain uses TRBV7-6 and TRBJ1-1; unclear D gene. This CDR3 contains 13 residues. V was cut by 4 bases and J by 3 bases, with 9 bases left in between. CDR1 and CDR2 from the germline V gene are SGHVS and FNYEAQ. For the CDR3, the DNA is TGTGCCAGCAGCTATGACGGGGACACTGAAGCTTTCTTT. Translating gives CASSYDGDTEAFF.